Below are 32 T cell receptor beta chains sequenced from a single sample in a study of blood T cells in healthy people across ages. It was with a sample-barcoded 5' primer and a J-beta primer mix that a second PCR of about 7 to 12 cycles was run. TCRdb reprocessed the 5' RACE reads with MiXCR, giving one entry per CDR3 protein. The sample records some 550,000 distinct CDR3 sequences, around 50% being singletons. Specimen: blood. The receptors were sampled from an elderly man in good health.

This clonotype was recorded a few times. The chain is built from TRBV7-2 and TRBJ1-5; 8 nucleotides line up with TRBD1. Germline CDR1 and CDR2: SGHTA and FQGNSA. The J segment lost 3 bases and the V segment lost 2 bases, leaving 3 bases of the junction unmatched. The CDR3 runs 15 residues. Here the CDR3 DNA reads TGTGCCAGCAGCTTAAGGCAGGGGGCCAATCAGCCCCAGCATTTT. It translates to CASSLRQGANQPQHF. Full variable domain (missing parts from reference TRBV7-2 and TRBJ1-5): GAGVSQSPSNKVTEKGKDVELRCDPISGHTALYWYRQSLGQGLEFLIYFQGNSAPDKSGLPSDRFSAERTGGSVSTLTIQRTQQEDSAVYLCASSLRQGANQPQHFGDGTRLSIL.

This clonotype was detected many times. The chain joins TRBV6-6 to TRBJ2-5; 8 positions agree with TRBD1. The CDR3 runs to 15 residues. Germline V lookup: CDR1 MNHNY, CDR2 SVGAGI (reference sequence). Unmatched junction bases numbered 3, after V lost 0 bases and J lost 3 bases. The CDR3 sequence is CASSYSGTGEETQYF. DNA for the CDR3: TGTGCCAGCAGTTACTCGGGGACAGGAGAAGAGACCCAGTACTTC.

The chain has TRBV30 and TRBJ2-3; 10 bases match TRBD1. With V trimmed by 7 bases and J by 5 bases, 6 bases remained unmatched. The CDR3 is 13 residues long. Germline CDR1 and CDR2: GTSNPN and SVGIG (reference sequence). The CDR3 loop reads CAYDRGRLDTQYF. The CDR3 region has the DNA TGTGCCTATGACAGGGGGCGCTTAGATACGCAGTATTTT. Based on the CDR3 plus reference TRBV30 and TRBJ2-3, the full variable domain is SQTIHQWPATLVQPVGSPLSLECTVEGTSNPNLYWYRQAAGRGLQLLFYSVGIGQISSEVPQNLSASRPQDRQFILSSKKLLLSDSGFYLCAYDRGRLDTQYFGPGTRLTVL.

This chain joins TRBV2 and TRBJ2-6; 12 bases match TRBD2. V lost 7 bases, J lost 2 bases, and 6 bases stayed unmatched. Looked up from germline, CDR1 is SNHLY and CDR2 is FYNNEI. CDR3 length: 17 amino acids. CDR3 sequence reads: CASISTSGGTGANVLTF. CDR3 DNA: TGTGCCAGCATCTCGACTAGCGGGGGAACTGGGGCCAACGTCCTGACTTTC.

V is TRBV18 and J is TRBJ2-7, with D perhaps TRBD1 or TRBD2 (6 bases each). Germline lookup yields CDR1 KGHSH and CDR2 LQKENI. Trimming took off 1 base at V and 2 bases at J, with 21 bases between the two ends. This CDR3 has 18 residues. In DNA, the CDR3 is TGTGCCAGCTCACCACTTCCGGGGGCTGATCGTCTAACCTACGAGCAGTACTTC. Translating it yields CASSPLPGADRLTYEQYF.

J is TRBJ2-3 and V is TRBV6-5, with D maybe TRBD2 (6 bases). Trimming removed 0 bases from V and 3 bases from J, with 13 bases in between. The germline V gene encodes CDR1 MNHEY and CDR2 SVGAGI. The CDR3 contains 16 residues. In DNA form, the CDR3 reads TGTGCCAGCAGTTACTCCTCAGGGAGGAGGACAGATACGCAGTATTTT. It translates to CASSYSSGRRTDTQYF.

The rearrangement joins TRBV7-2 to TRBJ2-1, with 8 bases identical to TRBD1. CDR3 length: 15 residues. J was trimmed by 0 bases and V by 5 bases; bases with no gene match: 3. Germline values: CDR1 SGHTA, CDR2 FQGNSA. CDR3 sequence (DNA): TGTGCCAGCAGCATAACAGGGGGCTCCTACAATGAGCAGTTCTTC. Encoded protein: CASSITGGSYNEQFF.

V usage is TRBV7-6 and J usage is TRBJ2-1; D may be TRBD1 (6 bases). The V end lost 5 bases, the J end lost 6 bases, and 17 bases lay between the germline ends. The CDR3 sequence is 15 residues long. Germline V CDR1 and CDR2: SGHVS, FNYEAQ. In nucleotides, the CDR3 is TGTGCCAGCAGCCCCAGCCGAGGGGGTCGCAATGAGCAGTTCTTC. It is translated as CASSPSRGGRNEQFF.

As regards this clonotype: This may be a read error: a much more frequent sequence differs by one nucleotide. V usage is TRBV6-2 or TRBV6-3 and J usage is TRBJ2-1; no clear D. Looked up from germline, CDR1 is MNHEY and CDR2 is SVGEGT. The CDR3 length is 11 residues. V lost 0 bases and J 13 bases, leaving 7 bases between the germline ends. The DNA for the CDR3 is TGTGCCAGCAGTTACTCGTTGGACCAGTTCTTC. Protein sequence: CASSYSLDQFF.

This clonotype came up a few times. The chain carries TRBV20-1 and TRBJ2-5, with D hard to call. This CDR3 spans 12 amino acids. V was cut by 5 bases and J by 9 bases, with 16 bases left in between. The germline gives CDR1 DFQATT, CDR2 SNEGSKA (reference sequence). CDR3 loop: CSADVRDGSQYF. CDR3 bases: TGCAGTGCTGACGTCCGTGACGGGTCCCAGTACTTC.

The V and J genes are TRBV5-5 and TRBJ2-1, with D possibly TRBD2 on 6 matching bases. The DNA matches TRBJ2-7 better at its end, which makes the J call doubtful. Germline V CDR1 and CDR2: SGHKS, YYEKEE (reference sequence). The CDR3 covers 17 residues. CDR3 coding DNA: TGTGCCAGCAGCAAAAGGAGGGGCGATAGCTCCTACAATGAGCAGTACTTC. Its protein product is CASSKRRGDSSYNEQYF.

The rearrangement links TRBV20-1 to TRBJ2-5; 7 positions match TRBD1. The J call may be faulty, since TRBJ2-4 better matches the DNA end. CDR1 is DFQATT, CDR2 SNEGSKA, per germline (reference sequence). CDR3 length: 15 amino acids. In nucleotides, the CDR3 is TGCAGTGCCTACACGTTGGGACAGTTGGGGGACATTCAGTACTTC. Translation gives CSAYTLGQLGDIQYF.

This clonotype was recorded a few times. The rearrangement links TRBV9 to TRBJ2-7; no clear D gene. This CDR3 has 13 residues. V lost 2 bases, J lost 1 base, and 7 bases lay in between. Germline CDR1 reads SGDLS; CDR2 reads YYNGEE. CDR3: CASSVRPSYEQYF. The DNA of the CDR3 is TGTGCCAGCAGCGTTCGCCCTTCCTACGAGCAGTACTTC.

CDR3 DNA sequence: TGTGCCAGCAGTGAGGTCGGCTACACCTTC. Translating it yields CASSEVGYTF. V gene TRBV25-1 combines with J gene TRBJ1-2; no firm D call. Trimming shortened V by 3 bases and J by 8 bases, and 4 bases separated the two germline ends. CDR1 is MGHDK, CDR2 SYGVNS, per germline. This CDR3 is built from 10 residues.

V and J are TRBV20-1 and TRBJ2-4; D is unclear. V shed 1 base and J shed 0 bases, with 10 bases lying between them. Per the germline V gene, CDR1 is DFQATT and CDR2 is SNEGSKA (reference sequence). The CDR3 has 15 residues. The chain's CDR3 is CSARGRPLAKNIQYF. For the CDR3, the DNA is TGCAGTGCTAGAGGCCGGCCTCTAGCCAAAAACATTCAGTACTTC.

The chain couples TRBV20-1 to TRBJ1-2; D perhaps matches TRBD1 (5 bases). V lost 6 bases to trimming and J lost 4 bases, with 18 bases between them. The CDR3 is made up of 14 amino acids. From germline, CDR1 is DFQATT and CDR2 SNEGSKA (reference sequence). CDR3 sequence reads: CSAPATFQGYGYTF. As DNA, the CDR3 is TGCAGTGCGCCAGCGACCTTCCAGGGCTATGGCTACACCTTC.

The chain combines TRBV5-1 with TRBJ2-1; 9 positions match TRBD2. Germline V CDR1 and CDR2: SGHRS, YFSETQ. There are 16 residues in the CDR3. V was clipped by 4 bases and J by 1 base; unmatched bases: 6. The CDR3 DNA reads as TGCGCCAGCAGCGGATTAGCGGGAGCTTCCTACAATGAGCAGTTCTTC. Amino acid sequence: CASSGLAGASYNEQFF.

The chain links TRBV7-2 to TRBJ2-6, with D unclear. The V gene lost 5 bases and the J gene lost 1 base, with 6 bases spanning the gap. The germline CDR1 and CDR2 sequences are SGHTA and FQGNSA. This CDR3 comprises 14 residues. The CDR3 DNA follows: TGTGCCAGCAGCAAGTCTTCTGGGGCCAACGTCCTGACTTTC. Translation: CASSKSSGANVLTF.

The chain uses TRBV4-3 and TRBJ2-6, with unresolved D. Germline CDR1 reads LGHNA; CDR2 reads YSLEER. Trimming pared 0 bases from V and 0 bases from J, leaving 12 bases between. The CDR3 has 18 residues. The CDR3 region has the DNA TGCGCCAGCAGCCAAGAAGGCGAATTGAGCTCTGGGGCCAACGTCCTGACTTTC. It yields the protein CASSQEGELSSGANVLTF.

The chain is built from TRBV7-9 and TRBJ1-5, with TRBD1 as a possible D gene (5 bases). The CDR3 runs 13 residues. Per the germline V gene, CDR1 is SEHNR and CDR2 is FQNEAQ (reference sequence). V was pared by 3 bases and J by 12 bases, with 15 bases between. CDR3 in amino acids: CASSLGTSQGQHF. CDR3 coding DNA: TGTGCCAGCAGCTTGGGGACTTCCCAGGGCCAGCATTTT. Full variable domain (outside the CDR3, taken from reference TRBV7-9 and TRBJ1-5): DTGVSQNPRHKITKRGQNVTFRCDPISEHNRLYWYRQTLGQGPEFLTYFQNEAQLEKSRLLSDRFSAERPKGSFSTLEIQRTEQGDSAMYLCASSLGTSQGQHFGDGTRLSIL.

A few counts support this clonotype. This sequence joins TRBV10-3 and TRBJ2-2, with D tentatively TRBD1 or TRBD2 (5 bases each). The CDR3 consists of 13 residues. Trimming cost V 5 bases and J 3 bases, with 7 bases left between them. Germline V gives CDR1 ENHRY, CDR2 SYGVKD. CDR3 in DNA: TGTGCCATCAGTAGAGGGGACACCGGGGAGCTGTTTTTT. It specifies CAISRGDTGELFF.

This clonotype was recorded at least ten times. The chain recombines TRBV19 with TRBJ2-1; D call uncertain. Germline CDR1 reads LNHDA; CDR2 reads SQIVND (reference sequence). V shed 7 bases and J shed 10 bases, with 11 bases lying between them. The CDR3 is 11 residues long. Here the CDR3 DNA reads TGTGCCAGTATAGGGTCGAGCGAGCAGTTCTTC. As protein: CASIGSSEQFF.

This clonotype is a singleton in its sample. The J gene is TRBJ1-1, the V gene TRBV5-1; D uncertain. CDR3 length: 13 amino acids. Per the germline V gene, CDR1 is SGHRS and CDR2 is YFSETQ. With 4 bases removed from V and 7 bases from J, the gap between germline ends came to 14 bases. CDR3 sequence: CASSTPGAFEAFF. The CDR3 DNA sequence: TGCGCCAGCAGCACCCCGGGAGCTTTTGAAGCTTTCTTT.

To note about this clonotype: Compared with germline, one end of the junction differs, possibly owing to a read error. The chain employs TRBV5-6 and TRBJ2-1, with TRBD1 matching over 8 bases. The CDR3 runs to 16 residues. Germline V gives CDR1 SGHDT, CDR2 YYEEEE. The CDR3 bases are TGTGCCAACAGCTCCCTGACAGGGGCGAGGTCCAATGAGCAGTTCTTC. It yields the protein CANSSLTGARSNEQFF.

This clonotype was seen a single time. The J gene is TRBJ2-3, the V gene TRBV20-1; D assignment may be TRBD1 or TRBD2 (5 bases each). Trimming took off 2 bases at V and 2 bases at J, with 17 bases between the two ends. The CDR3 contains 16 residues. Germline assignment: CDR1 DFQATT and CDR2 SNEGSKA (reference sequence). As DNA, the CDR3 is TGCAGTGCTAGACCACATTGGGGCGGGCTCACAGATACGCAGTATTTT. Its protein is CSARPHWGGLTDTQYF.

The rearrangement joins TRBV6-5 to TRBJ2-1; D is unresolved. Per germline, CDR1 MNHEY and CDR2 SVGAGI. The CDR3 totals 14 residues. Trimming took 8 bases from V and 2 from J, leaving 13 bases between them. The CDR3 spells CASRSVGPYNEQFF. In DNA, the CDR3 is TGTGCCAGCCGTTCGGTGGGTCCCTACAATGAGCAGTTCTTC.

This chain connects TRBV10-3 to TRBJ1-2; TRBD1 matches at 8 bases. Trimming at V came to 7 bases and at J to 2 bases, leaving 12 bases not matched to a gene. CDR1 is ENHRY, CDR2 SYGVKD, per germline. The CDR3 is made up of 16 amino acids. In DNA, the CDR3 is TGTGCCATCACCCGGGACAGGCAATCCTCGAACTATGGCTACACCTTC. Translating it yields CAITRDRQSSNYGYTF.

A word on this clonotype: An end of the junction differs from the germline gene, which may be a read error. The chain uses TRBV10-3 and TRBJ1-5; no firm D call. This CDR3 is 13 amino acids long. The germline V gene encodes CDR1 ENHRY and CDR2 SYGVKD. CDR3 in amino acids: CATSPDGNQPQHF. CDR3 nucleotides: TGTGCCACCAGTCCTGATGGCAATCAGCCCCAGCATTTT.

This chain joins TRBV10-1 and TRBJ2-1, with 7 bases matching TRBD2. CDR3 size: 15 residues. With 0 bases clipped from V and 7 bases from J, the junction kept 6 bases outside the gene matches. Germline V gives CDR1 WNHNN, CDR2 SYGVQD (reference sequence). CDR3 loop: CASSESGAGFNEQFF. CDR3 bases: TGCGCCAGCAGTGAGTCTGGAGCGGGGTTTAATGAGCAGTTCTTC.

This clonotype was seen ten or more times. The chain recombines TRBV6-6 with TRBJ2-7; D is unclear. Trimming took 2 bases from V and 9 from J, leaving 20 bases between them. Germline CDR1 MNHNY, CDR2 SVGAGI (reference sequence). The CDR3 totals 15 residues. The CDR3 loop is CASSYVSGLFGGQYF. CDR3 nucleotides: TGTGCCAGCAGTTACGTTTCGGGTCTGTTCGGTGGGCAGTACTTC.

The J gene is TRBJ2-7, the V gene TRBV12-3 or TRBV12-4; 7 nucleotides line up with TRBD1. The junction had 4 bases not matched to a gene; V was cut back by 1 base and J by 4 bases. There are 14 residues in the CDR3. CDR3 bases: TGTGCCAGCAGTTTAGGGGGACAGCGGTACGAGCAGTACTTC. It translates to CASSLGGQRYEQYF.

The V call is TRBV18, the J call TRBJ2-1; 16 bases are shared with TRBD2. V lost 2 bases and J lost 0; bases outside the gene matches: 7. The length of the CDR3 is 20 residues. Per germline, CDR1 KGHSH and CDR2 LQKENI. This CDR3 reads CASSPMGLAGGKSSYNEQFF. The CDR3 nucleotides are TGTGCCAGCTCACCAATGGGACTAGCGGGGGGGAAGAGCTCCTACAATGAGCAGTTCTTC.